The 16 T cell receptor beta chains presented below share a single source sample, sequenced in a study of blood T cell repertoires in COVID-19. Sequenced by immunoSEQ multiplex PCR; TCRdb stores in-frame clones only, minus some. The sample includes about 340,000 clones, 80% to 90% seen only once; the top ten take roughly 7.2%. The source material was peripheral blood. All receptors come from a woman aged 55-70 years with COVID-19, enrolled during active disease.

V is TRBV7-8 and J is TRBJ2-6; D might be TRBD1 (6 bases). The CDR3 extends over 16 amino acids. Per the germline V gene, CDR1 is SGHVS and CDR2 is FQNEAQ. V was trimmed by 5 bases and J by 0 bases, leaving 11 bases between them. Here the CDR3 reads CASSHGQSSGANVLTF. The CDR3, as DNA: TGTGCCAGCAGCCATGGACAGAGCTCTGGGGCCAACGTCCTGACTTTC.

This clone occurred once. This chain's CDR3 is CASSGTSGSYEQYF. Written as DNA, the CDR3 is TGTGCCAGCAGCGGGACTAGCGGATCCTACGAGCAGTACTTC. The V call is TRBV11-2, the J call TRBJ2-7, with TRBD2 matching 11 bases. CDR1 and CDR2 from the germline V gene are SGHAT and FQNNGV. There are 14 residues in the CDR3. Unmatched junction bases numbered 1, after V lost 5 bases and J lost 1 base.

The rearrangement uses TRBV11-3 and TRBJ2-1, with 12 bases aligning to TRBD2. This CDR3 has 15 amino acids. CDR1 SGHNT and CDR2 YENEEA come from the germline V gene. V dropped 5 bases and J dropped 7; count of bases not matched to a gene: 6. This chain's CDR3 is CASSPRTSGGNEQFF. In nucleotides, the CDR3 is TGTGCCAGCAGCCCGCGAACTAGCGGGGGGAATGAGCAGTTCTTC.

The CDR3 DNA is TGTGCCAGCAGCGTGGCGACCGGGGGGGCATCAGATACGCAGTATTTT. It translates to CASSVATGGASDTQYF. The chain combines TRBV5-8 with TRBJ2-3, with 8 bases matching TRBD2. Trimming took 4 bases from V and 4 from J; bases not matched to a gene: 11. Germline V gene data show CDR1 as SGHTS and CDR2 as YDEGEE. CDR3 length: 16 residues. Looking up the rest from reference TRBV5-8 and TRBJ2-3 gives the full variable domain: EAGVTQSPTHLIKTRGQQATLRCSPISGHTSVYWYQQALGLGLQFLLWYDEGEERNRGNFPPRFSGRQFPNYSSELNVNALELEDSALYLCASSVATGGASDTQYFGPGTRLTVL.

There are a few counts of this clone. The chain has TRBV28 and TRBJ1-1; D is uncertain. This CDR3 comprises 14 residues. CDR1 MDHEN and CDR2 SYDVKM come from the germline V gene. The V gene lost 3 bases and the J gene lost 6 bases, with 14 bases spanning the gap. The CDR3 coding sequence is TGTGCCAGCAGTTTCAGTGGCGGTGGAGCTGAAGCTTTCTTT. The encoded protein is CASSFSGGGAEAFF.

V is TRBV7-3 and J is TRBJ2-1; 11 nucleotides match TRBD2. The trim removed 2 bases at V and 15 bases at J, leaving 6 bases unmatched. The CDR3 covers 13 residues. The germline gives CDR1 SGHTA, CDR2 FQGTGA. Here the CDR3 reads CASSLLTSGEGFF. CDR3 in DNA: TGTGCCAGCAGCTTATTGACTAGCGGGGAGGGGTTCTTC.

The gene calls are TRBV4-3 and TRBJ2-7; D is possibly TRBD1 (6 bases). Germline assignment: CDR1 LGHNA and CDR2 YSLEER. With 4 bases removed from V and 0 bases from J, the gap between germline ends came to 10 bases. The CDR3 loop spans 14 amino acids. CDR3 bases: TGCGCCAGCAGCCGGGACATCCTCTCCTACGAGCAGTACTTC. The encoded protein is CASSRDILSYEQYF.

The gene calls are TRBV7-2 and TRBJ2-4; TRBD1 agrees at 9 bases. The junction had 7 bases not matched to a gene; V was cut back by 5 bases and J by 2 bases. From germline, CDR1 is SGHTA and CDR2 FQGNSA. This CDR3 is built from 16 residues. The CDR3 DNA is TGTGCCAGCAGCCCAGGACAGGGGAGGACCAAAAACATTCAGTACTTC. Translated, it gives CASSPGQGRTKNIQYF.

This chain links TRBV5-1 with TRBJ2-7; 9 bases align to TRBD1. With V trimmed by 3 bases and J by 7 bases, 8 bases remained unmatched. The CDR3 length is 14 residues. The germline V gene has CDR1 SGHRS and CDR2 YFSETQ. CDR3 loop: CASSSTGGEGEQYF. CDR3 bases: TGCGCCAGCAGCTCGACAGGGGGAGAAGGGGAGCAGTACTTC. Looking up the rest from reference TRBV5-1 and TRBJ2-7 gives the full variable domain: KAGVTQTPRYLIKTRGQQVTLSCSPISGHRSVSWYQQTPGQGLQFLFEYFSETQRNKGNFPGRFSGRQFSNSRSEMNVSTLELGDSALYLCASSSTGGEGEQYFGPGTRLTVT.

This rearrangement joins TRBV28 to TRBJ2-5, with D uncertain. Trimming removed 6 bases at V and 2 bases at J, with 13 bases between. Looked up from germline, CDR1 is MDHEN and CDR2 is SYDVKM. The CDR3 length is 14 residues. CDR3 DNA sequence: TGTGCCAGCAGCATACCCCTCGAGCAAGAGACCCAGTACTTC. Translating it yields CASSIPLEQETQYF.

This chain links TRBV7-2 with TRBJ2-3; 7 bases are shared with TRBD2. In germline, CDR1 is SGHTA, CDR2 FQGNSA. The CDR3 spans 16 residues. V gave up 3 bases and J gave up 1 base; unmatched junction bases: 7. The CDR3 DNA reads TGTGCCAGCAGCTTGGAGGGTCGGGGGGGCACAGATACGCAGTATTTT. Translating gives CASSLEGRGGTDTQYF. The whole variable domain, remainder taken from reference TRBV7-2 and TRBJ2-3, is GAGVSQSPSNKVTEKGKDVELRCDPISGHTALYWYRQSLGQGLEFLIYFQGNSAPDKSGLPSDRFSAERTGGSVSTLTIQRTQQEDSAVYLCASSLEGRGGTDTQYFGPGTRLTVL.

The rearrangement joins TRBV5-1 to TRBJ1-2; D uncertain. The CDR3 has 13 residues. Trimming shortened V by 0 bases and J by 4 bases, and 7 bases separated the two germline ends. Germline CDR1 reads SGHRS; CDR2 reads YFSETQ. CDR3 in amino acids: CASSLAGVYGYTF. The CDR3 DNA sequence: TGCGCCAGCAGCTTGGCTGGAGTCTATGGCTACACCTTC.

This rearrangement joins TRBV2 to TRBJ2-7; TRBD2 is a possible D gene (5 bases). The CDR3 consists of 14 residues. Looked up from germline, CDR1 is SNHLY and CDR2 is FYNNEI. Trimming removed 1 base from V and 1 base from J, with 8 bases in between. CDR3 residues: CASSEERTSYEQYF. The CDR3 DNA reads TGTGCCAGCAGTGAAGAACGGACTTCCTACGAGCAGTACTTC.

The rearrangement joins TRBV7-9 to TRBJ2-7; TRBD2 is a possible D gene (6 bases). The germline V and J ends were trimmed by 4 bases and 3 bases, with 13 bases remaining between them. This CDR3 contains 14 residues. Germline CDR1 reads SEHNR; CDR2 reads FQNEAQ (reference sequence). The CDR3 sequence: CASSSVGGSYEQYF. DNA of the CDR3: TGTGCCAGCAGCTCAGTGGGAGGTAGCTACGAGCAGTACTTC.

The V gene is TRBV7-2, the J gene TRBJ2-1; 7 nucleotides align to TRBD2. Germline trimming cut 2 bases from V and 0 bases from J; bases unmatched to any gene: 4. The CDR3 loop spans 16 amino acids. Per the germline V gene, CDR1 is SGHTA and CDR2 is FQGNSA. The CDR3 sequence: CASSLLRGSSYNEQFF. The CDR3 region has the DNA TGTGCCAGCAGCTTATTGCGGGGGAGCTCCTACAATGAGCAGTTCTTC.

This clone was found a few times. This chain uses TRBV19 with TRBJ1-6, with D unresolved. Germline loops: CDR1 LNHDA, CDR2 SQIVND (reference sequence). V lost 8 bases to trimming and J lost 9 bases, with 17 bases between them. This CDR3 is 14 amino acids long. The CDR3 spells CASLPHGYGSPLHF. CDR3 nucleotides: TGTGCCAGTCTACCCCACGGGTACGGTTCACCCCTCCACTTT.